Sequencing of this TCR beta chain was carried out in a study of blood T cell repertoires in COVID-19. This table comes from immunoSEQ multiplex PCR, and its TCRdb copy is limited to in-frame clones, with some not included. The sample records 350,000 to 450,000 clones, around 85% being singletons. Looked up from germline, CDR1 is MGHRA and CDR2 is YSYEKL. This CDR3 is 15 amino acids long. V lost 4 bases, J lost 2 bases, and 6 bases stayed unmatched. The clonotype originates from a woman aged 18-29 years with acute or convalescent COVID-19. The chain combines TRBV4-1 with TRBJ1-2; TRBD1 agrees at 8 bases. Source material: peripheral blood. The CDR3 coding sequence is TGCGCCAGCAGCCCATCAGGGGGCGTGAACTATGGCTACACCTTC. Protein: CASSPSGGVNYGYTF.